Listed below are T cell receptor beta chains from one sample, sequenced in a study of T-cell reconstitution after alpha-beta-depleted transplantation in children. TCRdb analysed the PCR reads with MiXCR anew, one entry per CDR3 protein. This table has more than 200,000 distinct CDR3 sequences, around 8.4% appearing once. Source: PBMCs, mostly from graft donor cells, taken 360 days after TCRalphabeta/CD19-depleted stem cell transplant. The source of these receptors is a male patient aged 2 to 9 who had a stem cell transplant for acute myeloid leukemia, so the T cells may come from the graft donor. Each CDR3 is given with its conserved first and last residue. The order of the fields is D gene, J gene, V gene, CDR3 protein. D genes are given only for firm matches.

NA | TRBJ2-1 | TRBV2 | CASSEFLSSYNEQFF
NA | TRBJ1-2 | TRBV5-1 | CASSSPLSVRGGYTF
NA | TRBJ2-3 | TRBV4-2 | CASSQDPGGTDTQYF
TRBD1 | TRBJ2-7 | TRBV5-1 | CASSSRQGSSYEQYF
TRBD2 | TRBJ2-3 | TRBV20-1 | CSASQLNGRTTDTQYF
TRBD1 | TRBJ2-2 | TRBV7-9 | CASSLFGGQANTGELFF
NA | TRBJ2-7 | TRBV5-1 | CASSPQTSSYEQYF
NA | TRBJ2-2 | TRBV10-1 | CASSDWGTGELFF
NA | TRBJ2-7 | TRBV12-3/TRBV12-4 | CASSYVPYEQYF
TRBD2 | TRBJ2-1 | TRBV5-1 | CASSFLTSGRGNEQFF
TRBD2 | TRBJ2-7 | TRBV7-9 | CASSPRTSGRSYEQYF
NA | TRBJ2-7 | TRBV12-3/TRBV12-4 | CASSFPEEGSYEQYF
TRBD1 | TRBJ1-5 | TRBV6-1 | CASSPQGGIPSNQPQHF
NA | TRBJ2-3 | TRBV5-1 | CASIGLPGGTQYF
TRBD1 | TRBJ1-1 | TRBV7-3 | CASSSGAGGAPTEAFF
NA | TRBJ1-5 | TRBV7-9 | CASSLGPLSNQPQHF
NA | TRBJ2-3 | TRBV6-2/TRBV6-3 | CASSYFRSAFAQYF
TRBD1 | TRBJ2-7 | TRBV24-1 | CATEDRGYEQYF
NA | TRBJ1-1 | TRBV5-5 | CASSLRLGNTEAFF
NA | TRBJ1-1 | TRBV28 | CASSLPRTMNTEAFF
NA | TRBJ1-1 | TRBV5-1 | CASSLAVRIEQDTEAFF
NA | TRBJ2-5 | TRBV14 | CASSQGFRRLQETQYF
TRBD2 | TRBJ2-1 | TRBV28 | CASSFLTSGQAYEQFF
NA | TRBJ2-1 | TRBV5-6 | CASSLGLELFF
TRBD2 | TRBJ2-1 | TRBV19 | CASSPLGGLADYNEQFF
TRBD1 | TRBJ1-5 | TRBV12-3/TRBV12-4 | CASSRDSDQPQHF
NA | TRBJ1-2 | TRBV18 | CASSGAGSNYGYTF
NA | TRBJ2-3 | TRBV5-4 | CASSPPRRGGTDTQYF
NA | TRBJ2-7 | TRBV15 | CATSRGVSHNILYEQYF
TRBD1 | TRBJ1-2 | TRBV20-1 | CSALASRQGFYGYTF
TRBD1 | TRBJ2-5 | TRBV12-3/TRBV12-4 | CASSNLAGTGGEIAETQYF
NA | TRBJ1-5 | TRBV29-1 | CSVEQGGDQPQHF
NA | TRBJ1-1 | TRBV5-1 | CASSLWENTEAFF
NA | TRBJ2-1 | TRBV5-6 | CASSRAGRVIGFF
NA | TRBJ1-1 | TRBV11-2 | CASSTWETEAFF
TRBD2 | TRBJ2-7 | TRBV3-1 | CASSRLAGLSYEQYF
NA | TRBJ2-3 | TRBV11-1 | CASSLAGVTDTQYF
TRBD2 | TRBJ2-7 | TRBV7-7 | CASSPGTSASYEQYF
TRBD2 | TRBJ2-1 | TRBV7-2 | CASSIWASGGDYNEQFF
NA | TRBJ2-5 | TRBV20-1 | CSARGLKAQETQYF
TRBD2 | TRBJ2-7 | TRBV7-2 | CASSSGLALYEQYF
TRBD2 | TRBJ2-3 | TRBV6-1 | CASSDAGLAGVDTQYF
TRBD1 | TRBJ2-7 | TRBV25-1 | CASATGAYEQYF
NA | TRBJ2-6 | TRBV4-3 | CASSQAPQSGANVLTF
NA | TRBJ2-5 | TRBV6-6 | CASSFTLGATVGF
TRBD2 | TRBJ2-1 | TRBV7-6 | CASSYLASGGGSNEQFF
NA | TRBJ2-5 | TRBV5-1 | CASSFGGEETQYF
NA | TRBJ2-3 | TRBV24-1 | CATSRGVGDTQYF
TRBD2 | TRBJ2-1 | TRBV18 | CASPPTSGAYNEQFF
TRBD1 | TRBJ1-1 | TRBV30 | CAWRTGAEAFF
NA | TRBJ2-7 | TRBV7-2 | CASSLASGGAYEQYF
TRBD2 | TRBJ2-7 | TRBV18 | CASSRSGRDYEQYF